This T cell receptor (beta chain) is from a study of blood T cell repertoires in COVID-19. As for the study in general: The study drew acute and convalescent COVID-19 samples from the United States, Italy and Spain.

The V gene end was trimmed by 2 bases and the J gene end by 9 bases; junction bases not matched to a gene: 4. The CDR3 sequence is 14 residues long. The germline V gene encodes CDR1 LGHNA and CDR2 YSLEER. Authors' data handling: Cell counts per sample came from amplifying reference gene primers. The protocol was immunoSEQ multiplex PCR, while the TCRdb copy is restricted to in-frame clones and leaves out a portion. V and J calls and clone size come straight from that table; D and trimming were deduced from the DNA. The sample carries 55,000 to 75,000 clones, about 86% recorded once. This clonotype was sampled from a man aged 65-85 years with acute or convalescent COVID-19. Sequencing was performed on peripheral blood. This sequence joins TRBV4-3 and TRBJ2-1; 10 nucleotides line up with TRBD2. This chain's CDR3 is CASSQSWTSGEQFF. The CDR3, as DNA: TGCGCCAGCAGCCAATCCTGGACTAGCGGTGAGCAGTTCTTC.